This T cell receptor beta chain was captured in a study of beta chain features in type 1 diabetes. Overall study findings and caveats: Patients showed naive, central memory and Treg TCRB repertoires that appeared more similar than those of healthy donors.

Notes on this clone: Its antigen remains unidentified.

The germline V and J ends were trimmed by 4 bases and 5 bases, with 23 bases remaining between them. The length of the CDR3 is 16 residues. Germline lookup yields CDR1 GTSNPN and CDR2 SVGIG (reference sequence). Expressed TCRB transcripts got sequenced, as all isolated RNA was reverse transcribed. Assay used: immunoSEQ multiplex PCR; TCRdb lists only in-frame clones, some missing. The table lists 200,000 to 250,000 clones, 25% to 30% of them singletons, with 3% to 4% in the top ten. Source material: central memory CD4+ T cells from blood. The chain recombines TRBV30 with TRBJ1-1; D is uncertain. The sequence derives from a man aged 30-40 years in good health. The CDR3 here is CAWISPYTWFGTEAFF. In nucleotides, the CDR3 is TGTGCCTGGATAAGCCCGTACACCTGGTTTGGGACTGAAGCTTTCTTT.